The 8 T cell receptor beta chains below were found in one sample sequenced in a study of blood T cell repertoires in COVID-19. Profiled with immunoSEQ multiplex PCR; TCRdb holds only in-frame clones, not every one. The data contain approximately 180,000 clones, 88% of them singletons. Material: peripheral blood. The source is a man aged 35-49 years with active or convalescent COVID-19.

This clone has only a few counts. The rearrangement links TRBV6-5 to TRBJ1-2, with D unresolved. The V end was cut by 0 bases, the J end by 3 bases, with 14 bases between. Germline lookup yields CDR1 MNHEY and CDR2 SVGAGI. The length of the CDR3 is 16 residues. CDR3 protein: CASSYSHGSAHYGYTF. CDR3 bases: TGTGCCAGCAGTTACTCGCACGGTAGCGCCCACTATGGCTACACCTTC.

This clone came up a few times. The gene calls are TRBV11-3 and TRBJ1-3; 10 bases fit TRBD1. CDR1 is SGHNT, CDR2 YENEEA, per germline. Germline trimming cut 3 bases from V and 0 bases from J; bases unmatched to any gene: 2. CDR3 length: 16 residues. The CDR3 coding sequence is TGTGCCAGCAGCTTCCGGGACAGGGGCTCTGGAAACACCATATATTTT. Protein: CASSFRDRGSGNTIYF.

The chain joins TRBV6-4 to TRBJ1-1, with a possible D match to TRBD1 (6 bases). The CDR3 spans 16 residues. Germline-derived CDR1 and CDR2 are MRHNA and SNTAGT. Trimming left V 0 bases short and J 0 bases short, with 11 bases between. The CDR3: CASSDSMGALNTEAFF. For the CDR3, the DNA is TGTGCCAGCAGTGACTCGATGGGGGCTCTGAACACTGAAGCTTTCTTT.

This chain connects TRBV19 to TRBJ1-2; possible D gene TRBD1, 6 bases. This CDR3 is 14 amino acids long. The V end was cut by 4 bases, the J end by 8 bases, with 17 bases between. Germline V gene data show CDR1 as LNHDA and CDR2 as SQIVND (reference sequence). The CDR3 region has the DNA TGTGCCAGTAGTAATAGGGGGACCCTCCTCGGCTACACCTTC. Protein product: CASSNRGTLLGYTF.

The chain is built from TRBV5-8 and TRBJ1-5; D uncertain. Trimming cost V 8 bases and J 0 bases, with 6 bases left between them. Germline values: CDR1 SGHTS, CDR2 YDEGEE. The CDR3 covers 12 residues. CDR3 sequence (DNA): TGTGCCAGTCGGGGTAGCAATCAGCCCCAGCATTTT. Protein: CASRGSNQPQHF.

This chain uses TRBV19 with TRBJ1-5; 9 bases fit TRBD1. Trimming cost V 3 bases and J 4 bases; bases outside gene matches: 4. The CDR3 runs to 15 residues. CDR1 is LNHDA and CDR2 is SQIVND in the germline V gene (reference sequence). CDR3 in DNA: TGTGCCAGTAGTATTGACAGGGGGTTGAATCAGCCCCAGCATTTT. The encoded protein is CASSIDRGLNQPQHF.

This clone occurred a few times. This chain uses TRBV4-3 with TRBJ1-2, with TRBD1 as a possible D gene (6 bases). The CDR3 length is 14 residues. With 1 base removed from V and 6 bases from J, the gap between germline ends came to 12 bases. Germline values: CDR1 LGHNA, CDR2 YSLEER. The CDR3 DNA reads TGCGCCAGCAGCCAAGTCCGGGGGGCGGATGGCTACACCTTC. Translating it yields CASSQVRGADGYTF.

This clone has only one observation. CDR3 residues: CASSSPPSQGWDIQYF. In DNA form, the CDR3 reads TGTGCCAGCAGTTCCCCCCCAAGCCAGGGGTGGGACATTCAGTACTTC. The V and J genes are TRBV28 and TRBJ2-4; D may be TRBD1 (6 bases). Germline loops: CDR1 MDHEN, CDR2 SYDVKM. V lost 4 bases, J lost 8 bases, and 21 bases lay in between. The CDR3 length is 16 residues.